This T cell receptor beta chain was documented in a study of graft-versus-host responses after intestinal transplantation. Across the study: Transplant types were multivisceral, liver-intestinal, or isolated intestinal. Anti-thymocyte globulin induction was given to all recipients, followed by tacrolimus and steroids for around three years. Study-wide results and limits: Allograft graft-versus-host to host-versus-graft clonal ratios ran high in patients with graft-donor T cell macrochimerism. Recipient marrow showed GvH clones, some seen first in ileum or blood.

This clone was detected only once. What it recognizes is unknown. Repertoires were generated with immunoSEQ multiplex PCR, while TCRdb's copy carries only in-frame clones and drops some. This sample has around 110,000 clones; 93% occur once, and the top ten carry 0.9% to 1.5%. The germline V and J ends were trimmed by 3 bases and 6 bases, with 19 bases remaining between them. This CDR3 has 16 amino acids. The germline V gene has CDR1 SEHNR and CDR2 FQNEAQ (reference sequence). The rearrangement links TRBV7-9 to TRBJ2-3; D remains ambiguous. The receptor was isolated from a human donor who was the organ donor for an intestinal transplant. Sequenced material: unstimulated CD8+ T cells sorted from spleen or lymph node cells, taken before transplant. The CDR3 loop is CASSLPVSSLDDTQYF. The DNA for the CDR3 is TGTGCCAGCAGCTTGCCGGTCTCGAGCCTCGATGATACGCAGTATTTT.